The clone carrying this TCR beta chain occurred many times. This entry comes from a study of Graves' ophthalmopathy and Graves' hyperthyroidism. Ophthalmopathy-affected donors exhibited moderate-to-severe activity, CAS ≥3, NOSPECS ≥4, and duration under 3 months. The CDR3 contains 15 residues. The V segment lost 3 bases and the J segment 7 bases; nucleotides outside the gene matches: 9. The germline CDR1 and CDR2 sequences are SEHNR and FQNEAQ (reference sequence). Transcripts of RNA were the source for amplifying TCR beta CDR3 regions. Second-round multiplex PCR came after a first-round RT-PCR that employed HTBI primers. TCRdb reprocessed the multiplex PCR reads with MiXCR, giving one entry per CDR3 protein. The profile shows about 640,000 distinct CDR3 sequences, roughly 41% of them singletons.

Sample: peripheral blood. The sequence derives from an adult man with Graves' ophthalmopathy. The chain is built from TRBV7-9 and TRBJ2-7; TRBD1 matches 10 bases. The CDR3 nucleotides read TGTGCCAGCAGCTTCCCCCCGGGACAGGGGAGTGAGCAGTACTTC. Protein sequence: CASSFPPGQGSEQYF. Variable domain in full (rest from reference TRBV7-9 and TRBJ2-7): DTGVSQNPRHKITKRGQNVTFRCDPISEHNRLYWYRQTLGQGPEFLTYFQNEAQLEKSRLLSDRFSAERPKGSFSTLEIQRTEQGDSAMYLCASSFPPGQGSEQYFGPGTRLTVT.